Below are 31 T cell receptor beta chains sequenced from a single sample in a study of radiation and T cells in renal cell carcinoma (dated by TCRdb to the early 2020s). Library preparation employed the immunoSEQ multiplex PCR assay. TCRdb retrieved this table from immuneACCESS and kept in-frame rearrangements only. Not all clones are present; in checked studies, unresolved V genes account for under half, and no reason is known for the remainder. The sample has over 90,000 clones on record, approximately 82% of them singletons. The ten most abundant clones make up around 7.9% of the sample. The time point label for this specimen denotes: blood 4 weeks post-SBRT, at nephrectomy. The treatment or condition label, as the study defines it: 15 Gy SBRT to primary tumor, nephrectomy 4 weeks later. The sample in question was blood, obtained from a patient whose treatment included radiotherapy and nephrectomy. The origin of the receptors is a man aged 55 to 69 with renal cell carcinoma.

The chain recombines TRBV19 with TRBJ2-7; 7 bases line up with TRBD1. The germline CDR1 and CDR2 sequences are LNHDA and SQIVND (reference sequence). This CDR3 is 14 amino acids long. V lost 5 bases, J lost 2 bases, and 6 bases stayed unmatched. In DNA, the CDR3 is TGTGCCAGTAGTGGCCGGGACAGCCCCTACGAGCAGTACTTC. Translation: CASSGRDSPYEQYF.

J is TRBJ1-4 and V is TRBV10-3, with a weak D call TRBD1 (5 bases). The CDR3 runs 14 residues. Germline V gene data show CDR1 as ENHRY and CDR2 as SYGVKD. V lost 6 bases to trimming and J lost 5 bases, with 13 bases between them. CDR3 in amino acids: CAISPGRGNEKLFF. CDR3 nucleotide sequence: TGTGCCATCAGCCCGGGACGTGGGAATGAAAAACTGTTTTTT.

This clone was counted only a few times. This chain joins TRBV5-8 and TRBJ2-5, with TRBD1 matching over 11 bases. V was clipped by 4 bases and J by 5 bases; unmatched bases: 10. Looked up from germline, CDR1 is SGHTS and CDR2 is YDEGEE. There are 16 residues in the CDR3. The CDR3, as DNA: TGTGCCAGCAGCACCGGGACAGGGGGTTCTGTTGAGACCCAGTACTTC. Its protein product is CASSTGTGGSVETQYF.

V is TRBV28 and J is TRBJ2-1; 8 bases line up with TRBD2. CDR1 and CDR2 from the germline V gene are MDHEN and SYDVKM. Trimming removed 8 bases from V and 7 bases from J; junction bases left unmatched: 10. The CDR3 is 14 residues long. CDR3: CASSSGGAKNEQFF. CDR3 bases: TGTGCCAGCTCCTCGGGGGGGGCTAAAAATGAGCAGTTCTTC.

The chain uses TRBV4-1 and TRBJ2-7; 8 nucleotides match TRBD1. CDR1 is MGHRA and CDR2 is YSYEKL in the germline V gene. This CDR3 region has 14 residues. V shed 4 bases, J shed 2 bases, and the junction held 4 bases outside the gene matches. The CDR3 loop reads CASSLQGAPYEQYF. CDR3 bases: TGCGCCAGCAGCCTCCAGGGGGCCCCCTACGAGCAGTACTTC.

This clone was recorded once. The chain employs TRBV5-1 and TRBJ2-1; 10 bases map to TRBD2. The V gene's germline CDR1 is SGHRS and CDR2 YFSETQ. Trimming cost V 2 bases and J 4 bases; bases outside gene matches: 21. The CDR3 totals 21 residues. In DNA form, the CDR3 reads TGCGCCAGCAGCTTCCTCGCTCCGGGACTAGCGCCGCTGGTTGGGTACAATGAGCAGTTCTTC. It yields the protein CASSFLAPGLAPLVGYNEQFF.

The CDR3 nucleotides are TGTGCCAGCAGCTTGGCGGGAGAGAGCACAGATACGCAGTATTTT. Translation: CASSLAGESTDTQYF. The rearrangement links TRBV5-4 to TRBJ2-3; maybe TRBD2 (6 bases). Trimming took off 0 bases at V and 0 bases at J, with 8 bases between the two ends. This CDR3 region has 15 residues. Germline V gene lookup returns CDR1 SGHNT and CDR2 YYREEE (reference sequence). Supplemented by reference TRBV5-4 and TRBJ2-3, the full variable domain reads ETGVTQSPTHLIKTRGQQVTLRCSSQSGHNTVSWYQQALGQGPQFIFQYYREEENGRGNFPPRFSGLQFPNYSSELNVNALELDDSALYLCASSLAGESTDTQYFGPGTRLTVL.

V and J are TRBV11-3 and TRBJ2-1; D call uncertain. The CDR3 is 13 amino acids. V was clipped by 1 base and J by 4 bases, with 5 bases between them. From germline, CDR1 is SGHNT and CDR2 YENEEA. The CDR3 is CASSLVGYNEQFF. Written as DNA, the CDR3 is TGTGCCAGCAGCTTAGTCGGATACAATGAGCAGTTCTTC.

The chain's CDR3 is CASSLNPRETQYF. CDR3 in DNA: TGTGCCAGCAGCTTAAACCCTAGGGAGACCCAGTACTTC. The chain uses TRBV7-2 and TRBJ2-5; D unresolved. The germline V and J ends were trimmed by 2 bases and 5 bases, with 9 bases remaining between them. This CDR3 contains 13 residues. The germline gives CDR1 SGHTA, CDR2 FQGNSA.

This chain's CDR3 is CTSSQGRPSNQPQHF. Written as DNA, the CDR3 is TGCACCAGCAGCCAAGGCAGACCTAGCAATCAGCCCCAGCATTTT. The rearrangement joins TRBV1 to TRBJ1-5. TRBV1 is a recognized pseudogene. This CDR3 region has 15 residues.

CDR3 nucleotides: TGCGCCAGCAGCTTGGAACAGGGTTACACTGAAGCTTTCTTT. Amino acid sequence: CASSLEQGYTEAFF. The chain joins TRBV5-1 to TRBJ1-1; possible D gene TRBD1, 6 bases. Germline assignment: CDR1 SGHRS and CDR2 YFSETQ. Trimming pared 0 bases from V and 3 bases from J, leaving 9 bases between. The CDR3 consists of 14 residues.

The V call is TRBV27, the J call TRBJ2-7; D remains unclear. V was pared by 5 bases and J by 1 base, with 9 bases between. The CDR3 length is 13 residues. Germline CDR1 is MNHEY and CDR2 is SMNVEV (reference sequence). CDR3 region: CASSPDRSYEQYF. The DNA of the CDR3 is TGTGCCAGCAGTCCCGACCGGTCCTACGAGCAGTACTTC.

The V gene is TRBV19, the J gene TRBJ2-1; 7 bases are a match to TRBD2. V trimming: 3 bases; J trimming: 5 bases; junction bases outside the gene matches: 16. The CDR3 is 18 amino acids. Per germline, CDR1 LNHDA and CDR2 SQIVND (reference sequence). The CDR3 sequence: CASSMGWSLRLAHNEQFF. DNA of the CDR3: TGTGCCAGTAGTATGGGGTGGTCCCTCCGACTAGCCCACAATGAGCAGTTCTTC.

The genes are TRBV7-2 and TRBJ2-7; D uncertain. Germline V gene lookup returns CDR1 SGHTA and CDR2 FQGNSA. V was pared by 0 bases and J by 0 bases, with 3 bases between. This CDR3 is 13 amino acids long. In DNA form, the CDR3 reads TGTGCCAGCAGCTTAGCCGACTCCTACGAGCAGTACTTC. Protein product: CASSLADSYEQYF.

J is TRBJ2-1 and V is TRBV2; 9 bases are a match to TRBD2. Germline loops: CDR1 SNHLY, CDR2 FYNNEI. V lost 2 bases to trimming and J lost 4 bases; unmatched junction nucleotides: 12. The CDR3 runs 18 residues. CDR3 nucleotides: TGTGCCAGCAGTGAAACGGGACAGCGGACTAGCGATTACAATGAGCAGTTCTTC. Translating gives CASSETGQRTSDYNEQFF.

The rearrangement joins TRBV4-2 to TRBJ1-4; weak D call: TRBD1 (6 bases). Trimming removed 4 bases from V and 5 bases from J, with 14 bases in between. CDR3 length: 15 residues. Germline CDR1 LGHNA, CDR2 YNFKEQ. The CDR3: CASSPLDRRNEKLFF. DNA of the CDR3: TGTGCCAGCAGCCCCCTCGACAGGAGAAATGAAAAACTGTTTTTT.

The gene calls are TRBV6-1 and TRBJ2-1; 9 bases agree with TRBD2. This CDR3 region has 15 residues. CDR1 is MNHNS and CDR2 is SASEGT in the germline V gene. V was pared by 4 bases and J by 4 bases, with 5 bases of the junction left unmatched. CDR3 sequence: CASSVSTSGYNEQFF. CDR3 nucleotide sequence: TGTGCCAGCAGTGTATCGACTAGCGGATACAATGAGCAGTTCTTC.

The chain recombines TRBV6-5 with TRBJ1-4; 7 positions agree with TRBD1. The V and J ends lost 0 bases and 7 bases, in that order; junction bases with no gene match: 5. The length of the CDR3 is 15 residues. Germline lookup yields CDR1 MNHEY and CDR2 SVGAGI. The CDR3 DNA follows: TGTGCCAGCAGTTACTCCCTGACAGGGACTGAAAAACTGTTTTTT. This codes for CASSYSLTGTEKLFF.

In its sample, this clone was seen once. The chain joins TRBV27 to TRBJ2-7; the match to TRBD1 covers 9 bases. The CDR3 contains 16 residues. Germline V gene sequence: CDR1 MNHEY, CDR2 SMNVEV (reference sequence). V dropped 4 bases and J dropped 0; count of bases not matched to a gene: 7. CDR3 in DNA: TGTGCCAGCAGTTCCCCGGACAGGGGTAGCTCCTACGAGCAGTACTTC. Translating gives CASSSPDRGSSYEQYF.

The rearrangement joins TRBV15 to TRBJ1-1; D is ambiguous. The germline gives CDR1 LNHNV, CDR2 YYDKDF (reference sequence). Trimming pared 0 bases from V and 7 bases from J, leaving 3 bases between. CDR3 length: 11 residues. The CDR3 DNA reads as TGTGCCACCAGCAGAGATATTGAAGCTTTCTTT. It encodes CATSRDIEAFF.

The rearrangement joins TRBV7-3 to TRBJ1-2; the D gene is possibly TRBD1 (6 bases). There are 13 residues in the CDR3. Trimming removed 5 bases from V and 2 bases from J, with 9 bases in between. Germline loops: CDR1 SGHTA, CDR2 FQGTGA. The CDR3 spells CASSPGENYGYTF. The CDR3 DNA follows: TGTGCCAGCAGCCCAGGGGAGAACTATGGCTACACCTTC.

V usage is TRBV28 and J usage is TRBJ2-2; the match to TRBD1 covers 7 bases. The CDR3 extends over 16 amino acids. Germline CDR1 is MDHEN and CDR2 is SYDVKM. V shed 6 bases and J 0 bases; nucleotides not matched to a gene: 7. CDR3 DNA: TGTGCCAGCAGGTACATGACAGGGTCGAACACCGGGGAGCTGTTTTTT. Encoded protein: CASRYMTGSNTGELFF.

The rearrangement uses TRBV29-1 and TRBJ2-3; no reliable D call. V was clipped by 0 bases and J by 0 bases, with 4 bases between them. Germline V CDR1 and CDR2: SQVTM, ANQGSEA. The length of the CDR3 is 13 residues. The CDR3 bases are TGCAGCGTTGAAGAGGGTAGCACAGATACGCAGTATTTT. Its translation: CSVEEGSTDTQYF.

This clone was seen once. This CDR3 is also generated by other DNA sequences in the sample. This chain connects TRBV10-3 to TRBJ2-7; a weak D match, TRBD1 (5 bases). The CDR3 has 12 residues. V lost 0 bases and J 5 bases, leaving 5 bases between the germline ends. Germline V gives CDR1 ENHRY, CDR2 SYGVKD. CDR3 region: CAISESRDEQYF. In DNA form, the CDR3 reads TGTGCCATCAGTGAGTCCAGGGACGAGCAGTACTTC.

This clone was detected once. The chain couples TRBV29-1 to TRBJ1-2; no clear D gene. Germline CDR1 is SQVTM and CDR2 is ANQGSEA. There are 14 residues in the CDR3. V dropped 5 bases and J dropped 8 bases, with 21 bases sitting between them. CDR3 amino acids: CSVRRRDLPSGYTF. CDR3 DNA sequence: TGCAGCGTTAGACGGCGAGACCTCCCGTCCGGCTACACCTTC.

This clone turned up a few times. V gene TRBV5-1 combines with J gene TRBJ2-2; D gene ambiguous. Germline lookup yields CDR1 SGHRS and CDR2 YFSETQ. V lost 4 bases, J lost 0 bases, and 7 bases lay in between. CDR3 length: 14 residues. The DNA of the CDR3 is TGCGCCAGCAGCCCCAACACGAACACCGGGGAGCTGTTTTTT. It specifies CASSPNTNTGELFF.

The rearrangement joins TRBV27 to TRBJ1-2, with 7 nucleotides matching TRBD1. The germline CDR1 and CDR2 sequences are MNHEY and SMNVEV (reference sequence). The CDR3 spans 13 residues. V was pared by 6 bases and J by 7 bases, with 8 bases of the junction left unmatched. As DNA, the CDR3 is TGTGCCAGCAGGCTGGACAGGACTTCTGGCTACACCTTC. This sequence encodes CASRLDRTSGYTF.

The chain carries TRBV4-2 and TRBJ2-7, with D tentatively TRBD1 (5 bases). V dropped 2 bases and J dropped 2 bases, with 16 bases sitting between them. This CDR3 region has 16 residues. Germline V gene sequence: CDR1 LGHNA, CDR2 YNFKEQ. The CDR3 sequence is CASSQLTTVNPYEQYF. As DNA, the CDR3 is TGTGCCAGCAGCCAACTGACGACAGTCAACCCCTACGAGCAGTACTTC.

The chain uses TRBV9 and TRBJ1-3; TRBD1 agrees at 7 bases. The CDR3 length is 15 residues. The V gene end was trimmed by 0 bases and the J gene end by 9 bases; junction bases not matched to a gene: 9. Germline lookup yields CDR1 SGDLS and CDR2 YYNGEE. The CDR3 coding sequence is TGTGCCAGCAGCGTAGGTGGGACAGCGGCGGCCACCATATATTTT. Protein sequence: CASSVGGTAAATIYF.

This clone has only one observation. The V call is TRBV19, the J call TRBJ2-1; 13 bases align to TRBD2. The CDR3 has 22 residues. The V and J ends lost 3 bases and 0 bases, in that order; junction bases with no gene match: 17. Germline V gene sequence: CDR1 LNHDA, CDR2 SQIVND (reference sequence). The CDR3 sequence: CASSIRAGLAGAPSSSYNEQFF. The CDR3 DNA sequence: TGTGCCAGTAGTATTAGGGCCGGACTAGCGGGAGCCCCTTCATCCTCCTACAATGAGCAGTTCTTC. The full variable domain, with the rest looked up from reference TRBV19 and TRBJ2-1, is DGGITQSPKYLFRKEGQNVTLSCEQNLNHDAMYWYRQDPGQGLRLIYYSQIVNDFQKGDIAEGYSVSREKKESFPLTVTSAQKNPTAFYLCASSIRAGLAGAPSSSYNEQFFGPGTRLTVL.

The chain has TRBV27 and TRBJ1-2; 8 bases are a match to TRBD1. Germline V CDR1 and CDR2: MNHEY, SMNVEV (reference sequence). This CDR3 region has 14 residues. V was clipped by 4 bases and J by 7 bases; unmatched bases: 8. The CDR3 here is CASSWTGSWPGYTF. CDR3 nucleotide sequence: TGTGCCAGCAGTTGGACAGGGTCATGGCCTGGCTACACCTTC.